The 7 T cell receptor beta chains below all came from one sample that was sequenced in a study of radiation and T cells in renal cell carcinoma. As to time point: blood 2 weeks post-SBRT. The sample's treatment: 15 Gy SBRT to primary tumor, nephrectomy 4 weeks later. TCRdb's copy holds only in-frame clones and misses some; the assay was immunoSEQ multiplex PCR. The table has some 58,000 clones, around 80% seen once. This material consisted of blood, taken from a patient whose treatment included radiotherapy and nephrectomy. The source is a man aged 55 to 70 with renal cell carcinoma.

This chain connects TRBV29-1 to TRBJ1-2, with unresolved D. This CDR3 region has 12 residues. CDR1 is SQVTM, CDR2 ANQGSEA, per germline. V lost 5 bases and J 1 base, leaving 8 bases between the germline ends. This CDR3 is CSVSMVNYGYTF. As DNA, the CDR3 is TGCAGCGTTTCTATGGTTAACTATGGCTACACCTTC.

In DNA form, the CDR3 reads TGTGCCAGCAGCGGTGGGGTCGGGACCCAGCCCCAGCATTTT. Its translation is CASSGGVGTQPQHF. V gene TRBV21-1 combines with J gene TRBJ1-5. TRBV21-1 is a documented pseudogene. The CDR3 runs to 14 residues.

The chain recombines TRBV7-6 with TRBJ2-5; unclear D gene. V shed 1 base and J shed 3 bases, with 9 bases lying between them. This CDR3 comprises 14 residues. Germline CDR1 and CDR2: SGHVS and FNYEAQ. CDR3 in DNA: TGTGCCAGCAGCTTAGAGGCTCGCAAAGAGACCCAGTACTTC. Protein sequence: CASSLEARKETQYF.

V gene TRBV13 combines with J gene TRBJ2-7; TRBD2 aligns across 10 bases. The germline V gene has CDR1 PRHDT and CDR2 FYEKMQ (reference sequence). The CDR3 loop spans 13 amino acids. V lost 6 bases, J lost 3 bases, and 2 bases stayed unmatched. CDR3 in amino acids: CASRERGGYEQYF. In nucleotides, the CDR3 is TGTGCCAGCAGAGAGCGGGGGGGCTACGAGCAGTACTTC.

V gene TRBV27 combines with J gene TRBJ1-3; 9 nucleotides line up with TRBD1. CDR1 is MNHEY, CDR2 SMNVEV, per germline (reference sequence). The junction had 10 bases not matched to a gene; V was cut back by 7 bases and J by 0 bases. This CDR3 is 17 amino acids long. The DNA for the CDR3 is TGTGCCAGCAACACCTGGGACAGGGCAAACTCTGGAAACACCATATATTTT. It is translated as CASNTWDRANSGNTIYF.

CDR3 protein: CASRAGYSFWGANVLTF. The CDR3 nucleotides read TGCGCCAGCAGGGCGGGATACTCCTTCTGGGGGGCCAACGTCCTGACTTTC. The J gene is TRBJ2-6, the V gene TRBV5-1; tentatively, D is TRBD2 (6 bases). This CDR3 spans 17 amino acids. Trimming left V 5 bases short and J 4 bases short, with 19 bases between. Germline V gene data show CDR1 as SGHRS and CDR2 as YFSETQ.

This chain uses TRBV19 with TRBJ2-5; the match to TRBD2 covers 8 bases. There are 17 residues in the CDR3. Germline CDR1 reads LNHDA; CDR2 reads SQIVND (reference sequence). V was pared by 5 bases and J by 5 bases, with 16 bases of the junction left unmatched. CDR3 sequence reads: CASSPYGLARFIETQYF. CDR3 bases: TGTGCCAGTAGTCCTTACGGACTAGCTCGTTTTATCGAGACCCAGTACTTC.